This T cell receptor beta chain emerged from a study of beta chain features in type 1 diabetes. The study's findings and limits: All four CD4+ subsets of Type 1 diabetes patients contained TCRB CDR3s that were moderately but significantly shorter. Shorter templates might be favored by PCR, equally in patients and controls.

cDNA synthesis used the whole RNA isolate, giving expressed TCRB sequences. The protocol was immunoSEQ multiplex PCR, while the TCRdb copy is restricted to in-frame clones and leaves out a portion. The sample holds a few hundred thousand clones, 14% seen once. This clone was counted only a few times. What it binds is not known. The sequence derives from a man aged 25 to 40 with type 1 diabetes. Sequencing input: naive CD4+ T cells from blood.

CDR3 loop: CASSFGTGNTEAFF. The CDR3 nucleotides are TGCGCCAGCAGCTTCGGGACAGGGAACACTGAAGCTTTCTTT. This chain connects TRBV5-1 to TRBJ1-1, with 8 bases matching TRBD1. V was pared by 2 bases and J by 1 base, with 1 base of the junction left unmatched. The CDR3 runs to 14 residues. Germline lookup yields CDR1 SGHRS and CDR2 YFSETQ.